These T cell receptor beta chains were read from a single sample in a study of T cell clones after liver transplantation. This table comes from immunoSEQ multiplex PCR, and its TCRdb copy is limited to in-frame clones, with some not included. Of roughly 80,000 clones listed, less than 85% are singletons. The sample was CD4+ T cells from blood, taken at the 22-month timepoint. These TCRs come from a human patient who received a liver transplant. The T cells may partly be graft donor cells. Both conserved end residues are part of each CDR3. A D gene is named only where the DNA matches it firmly. The size entry is marked missing in some rows and otherwise reads once, few, many or a size class.

d_gene: -
j_gene: TRBJ2-5
abundance: -
v_gene: TRBV30
CDR3aa: CAWEKIGETQYF
CDR3nt: TGTGCCTGGGAGAAGATAGGAGAGACCCAGTACTTC

d_gene: -
j_gene: TRBJ2-7
abundance: once
v_gene: TRBV6-1
CDR3aa: CASSVAGVEQYF
CDR3nt: TGTGCCAGCAGTGTCGCAGGGGTCGAGCAGTACTTC

d_gene: -
j_gene: TRBJ2-7
abundance: few
v_gene: TRBV9
CDR3aa: CASSPSQQAAGQYF
CDR3nt: TGTGCCAGCAGCCCATCCCAACAGGCCGCCGGGCAGTACTTC

d_gene: TRBD1
j_gene: TRBJ2-7
abundance: -
v_gene: TRBV11-1
CDR3aa: CASTLARDRGYEQYF
CDR3nt: TGTGCCAGCACCCTTGCCCGGGACAGGGGTTACGAGCAGTACTTC

d_gene: -
j_gene: TRBJ1-1
abundance: -
v_gene: TRBV30
CDR3aa: CAWSRLHTEAFF
CDR3nt: TGTGCCTGGAGCAGGTTACACACTGAAGCTTTCTTT

d_gene: TRBD2
j_gene: TRBJ2-2
abundance: -
v_gene: TRBV7-2
CDR3aa: CASSPGLATNTGELFF
CDR3nt: TGTGCCAGCAGCCCGGGACTAGCGACGAACACCGGGGAGCTGTTTTTT

d_gene: -
j_gene: TRBJ1-5
abundance: -
v_gene: TRBV19
CDR3aa: CASSTGTVSNQPQHF
CDR3nt: TGTGCCAGTAGTACCGGGACGGTTAGCAATCAGCCCCAGCATTTT

d_gene: -
j_gene: TRBJ2-3
abundance: few
v_gene: TRBV5-6
CDR3aa: CASSLVERVKTDTQYF
CDR3nt: TGTGCCAGCAGCTTGGTCGAAAGGGTAAAAACAGATACGCAGTATTTT

d_gene: -
j_gene: TRBJ2-5
abundance: -
v_gene: TRBV5-1
CDR3aa: CASSLLQGSDQETQYF
CDR3nt: TGCGCCAGCAGCTTGTTACAGGGTAGTGACCAAGAGACCCAGTACTTC

d_gene: TRBD1
j_gene: TRBJ2-2
abundance: -
v_gene: TRBV9
CDR3aa: CASSARQGNTGELFF
CDR3nt: TGTGCCAGCAGCGCAAGACAGGGGAACACCGGGGAGCTGTTTTTT

d_gene: -
j_gene: TRBJ2-5
abundance: -
v_gene: TRBV29-1
CDR3aa: CSVEGTGETQYF
CDR3nt: TGCAGCGTTGAAGGTACAGGGGAGACCCAGTACTTC

d_gene: TRBD2
j_gene: TRBJ2-1
abundance: -
v_gene: TRBV4-2
CDR3aa: CASSQDGDSGNYNEQFF
CDR3nt: TGTGCCAGCAGCCAAGATGGTGATAGCGGGAACTACAATGAGCAGTTCTTC

d_gene: -
j_gene: TRBJ1-1
abundance: -
v_gene: TRBV18
CDR3aa: CASSPQGNTEAFF
CDR3nt: TGTGCCAGCTCACCCCAGGGAAATACTGAAGCTTTCTTT

d_gene: TRBD1
j_gene: TRBJ1-2
abundance: -
v_gene: TRBV7-2
CDR3aa: CASSLALTGDYGYTF
CDR3nt: TGTGCCAGCAGCTTAGCGCTAACAGGGGACTATGGCTACACCTTC

d_gene: -
j_gene: TRBJ2-3
abundance: -
v_gene: TRBV19
CDR3aa: CASNHRTQDTQYF
CDR3nt: TGTGCCAGTAACCACAGGACTCAAGATACGCAGTATTTT

d_gene: TRBD2
j_gene: TRBJ2-7
abundance: -
v_gene: TRBV7-2
CDR3aa: CASSWRTSGRSFLSYEQYF
CDR3nt: TGTGCCAGCAGCTGGCGGACTAGCGGGAGGTCCTTCCTATCCTACGAGCAGTACTTC

d_gene: -
j_gene: TRBJ1-3
abundance: -
v_gene: TRBV19
CDR3aa: CASSSRQAGNTIYF
CDR3nt: TGTGCCAGTAGTAGTAGACAGGCCGGAAACACCATATATTTT

d_gene: -
j_gene: TRBJ1-6
abundance: -
v_gene: TRBV16
CDR3aa: CASSQSGTPTAPLHF
CDR3nt: TGTGCCAGCAGCCAATCGGGGACCCCTACAGCACCCCTCCACTTT

d_gene: -
j_gene: TRBJ2-1
abundance: -
v_gene: TRBV18
CDR3aa: CASSLRSIYNEQFF
CDR3nt: TGTGCCAGCTCACTGAGGAGCATATACAATGAGCAGTTCTTC

d_gene: -
j_gene: TRBJ1-4
abundance: -
v_gene: TRBV6-5
CDR3aa: CASSPTAASEKLFF
CDR3nt: TGTGCCAGCAGCCCGACGGCCGCAAGCGAGAAACTGTTTTTT

d_gene: -
j_gene: TRBJ2-5
abundance: -
v_gene: TRBV7-2
CDR3aa: CASSQYSLQQETQYF
CDR3nt: TGTGCCAGCAGCCAGTACTCCCTACAGCAAGAGACCCAGTACTTC

d_gene: -
j_gene: TRBJ1-2
abundance: -
v_gene: TRBV29-1
CDR3aa: CSASDSSGYGYTF
CDR3nt: TGCAGCGCTTCGGACAGTTCGGGCTATGGCTACACCTTC

d_gene: TRBD2
j_gene: TRBJ2-5
abundance: -
v_gene: TRBV6-5
CDR3aa: CASRTSGETQYF
CDR3nt: TGTGCCAGCAGGACTAGCGGAGAGACCCAGTACTTC

d_gene: -
j_gene: TRBJ2-3
abundance: -
v_gene: TRBV7-3
CDR3aa: CASSPTGPTDTQYF
CDR3nt: TGTGCCAGCAGCCCGACAGGACCCACAGATACGCAGTATTTT

d_gene: -
j_gene: TRBJ2-3
abundance: -
v_gene: TRBV2
CDR3aa: CASLGGLKGTDTQYF
CDR3nt: TGTGCCAGCCTTGGCGGCCTAAAAGGGACAGATACGCAGTATTTT

d_gene: -
j_gene: TRBJ2-1
abundance: -
v_gene: TRBV18
CDR3aa: CASSPMLTGSNNEQFF
CDR3nt: TGTGCCAGCTCACCCATGCTTACAGGGTCGAACAATGAGCAGTTCTTC

d_gene: -
j_gene: TRBJ2-3
abundance: -
v_gene: TRBV5-1
CDR3aa: CASSLEGSGGTDTQYF
CDR3nt: TGCGCCAGCAGCTTGGAAGGATCAGGAGGCACAGATACGCAGTATTTT

d_gene: TRBD1
j_gene: TRBJ2-3
abundance: -
v_gene: TRBV11-3
CDR3aa: CASSLGLGQGSDTQYF
CDR3nt: TGTGCCAGCAGCTTAGGACTGGGACAGGGGTCAGATACGCAGTATTTT

d_gene: TRBD1
j_gene: TRBJ1-2
abundance: -
v_gene: TRBV5-1
CDR3aa: CASSLVLSGGGYTF
CDR3nt: TGCGCCAGCAGCTTGGTATTGTCAGGGGGAGGCTACACCTTC

d_gene: -
j_gene: TRBJ2-7
abundance: once
v_gene: TRBV5-3
CDR3aa: CASFAPGQAYEQYF
CDR3nt: TGTGCCAGTTTTGCTCCGGGACAAGCCTACGAGCAGTACTTC

d_gene: -
j_gene: TRBJ2-7
abundance: -
v_gene: TRBV11-2
CDR3aa: CASSLDHGEQYF
CDR3nt: TGTGCCAGCAGCTTAGATCATGGCGAGCAGTACTTC

d_gene: -
j_gene: TRBJ1-2
abundance: few
v_gene: TRBV18
CDR3aa: CASSPLDTRTGYTF
CDR3nt: TGTGCCAGCTCACCCTTGGACACCCGTACCGGCTACACCTTC

d_gene: TRBD1
j_gene: TRBJ1-1
abundance: -
v_gene: TRBV28
CDR3aa: CASSFDRVTEAFF
CDR3nt: TGTGCCAGCAGTTTCGACAGGGTAACTGAAGCTTTCTTT

d_gene: TRBD1
j_gene: TRBJ2-1
abundance: -
v_gene: TRBV9
CDR3aa: CASSSQGASYNEQFF
CDR3nt: TGTGCCAGCAGCTCGCAGGGGGCGAGTTACAATGAGCAGTTCTTC

d_gene: -
j_gene: TRBJ1-5
abundance: -
v_gene: TRBV9
CDR3aa: CASSSLQGQPQHF
CDR3nt: TGTGCCAGCAGCTCGCTACAGGGTCAGCCCCAGCATTTT

d_gene: -
j_gene: TRBJ2-5
abundance: -
v_gene: TRBV5-1
CDR3aa: CASSLDRQETQYF
CDR3nt: TGCGCCAGCAGCTTGGACAGACAAGAGACCCAGTACTTC

d_gene: -
j_gene: TRBJ2-7
abundance: once
v_gene: TRBV4-2
CDR3aa: CASSPARNSYEQYF
CDR3nt: TGTGCCAGCAGCCCCGCGAGGAACTCCTACGAGCAGTACTTC

d_gene: -
j_gene: TRBJ2-7
abundance: -
v_gene: TRBV11-3
CDR3aa: CASSLERGGGTYEQYF
CDR3nt: TGTGCCAGCAGCTTAGAGAGAGGCGGCGGAACCTACGAGCAGTACTTC

d_gene: -
j_gene: TRBJ2-5
abundance: -
v_gene: TRBV2
CDR3aa: CASKGLIETQYF
CDR3nt: TGTGCCAGCAAAGGACTAATCGAGACCCAGTACTTC

d_gene: TRBD2
j_gene: TRBJ2-2
abundance: -
v_gene: TRBV7-6
CDR3aa: CASSLAPASGSSGELFF
CDR3nt: TGTGCCAGCAGCTTAGCCCCAGCTAGCGGGAGCTCCGGGGAGCTGTTTTTT

d_gene: TRBD2
j_gene: TRBJ2-5
abundance: once
v_gene: TRBV4-1
CDR3aa: CASSLPWGTNQETQYF
CDR3nt: TGCGCCAGCAGCCTCCCATGGGGGACTAATCAAGAAACCCAGTACTTC

d_gene: -
j_gene: TRBJ2-3
abundance: -
v_gene: TRBV14
CDR3aa: CASSPLADTQYF
CDR3nt: TGTGCCAGCAGCCCCCTAGCAGATACGCAGTATTTT

d_gene: TRBD2
j_gene: TRBJ2-3
abundance: -
v_gene: TRBV4-1
CDR3aa: CASSERGGKETQYF
CDR3nt: TGCGCCAGCAGTGAGCGGGGGGGCAAAGAAACGCAGTATTTT

d_gene: TRBD2
j_gene: TRBJ2-7
abundance: -
v_gene: TRBV7-2
CDR3aa: CASRFRTSFSYEQYF
CDR3nt: TGTGCCAGCAGATTTAGGACTAGCTTTTCCTACGAGCAGTACTTC

d_gene: -
j_gene: TRBJ1-1
abundance: -
v_gene: TRBV6-5
CDR3aa: CASSPARVRTEAFF
CDR3nt: TGTGCCAGCAGTCCGGCCAGGGTGAGGACTGAAGCTTTCTTT